These T cell receptor beta chains were read from a single sample in a study of neurological immune-mediated disorders. TCRdb redid the calling of the 5' RACE reads with MiXCR, one entry per CDR3 protein. The sample has roughly 65,000 distinct CDR3 sequences, around 4% seen once. Sequencing used PBMCs. The receptors here all came from a man aged 50 or older with multiple sclerosis. Both conserved end residues are trimmed from each CDR3. The size of a clone is reported for some rows only, either as once, few or many, or as a class for expanded clones.

abundance: many; v_gene: TRBV2; CDR3aa: ASTRKENSPLH
abundance: many; v_gene: TRBV4-3; CDR3aa: ASSQDRGLGWANTEAF
abundance: many; v_gene: TRBV5-5; CDR3aa: ASSGGVRLTGELF
abundance: many; v_gene: TRBV4-3; CDR3aa: ASSQEGLAVGNEQF
abundance: many; v_gene: TRBV20-1; CDR3aa: SAAGRVSNQPQH
abundance: many; v_gene: TRBV6-1; CDR3aa: ASIAWGASSYNSPLN
abundance: many; v_gene: TRBV29-1; CDR3aa: SVTHIAGSTDTQY
abundance: many; v_gene: TRBV7-9; CDR3aa: ASSPRTSGAKNIQY
abundance: -; v_gene: TRBV19; CDR3aa: ASSISEWTGGLNTEAF
abundance: many; v_gene: TRBV20-1; CDR3aa: SATPRGFEAF
abundance: many; v_gene: TRBV24-1; CDR3aa: ATSERQGAADTQY
abundance: -; v_gene: TRBV3-1; CDR3aa: ASSQGIGRGVTEAF
abundance: many; v_gene: TRBV5-1; CDR3aa: ASSLGSGNTEAF
abundance: many; v_gene: TRBV29-1; CDR3aa: SAGGPTNEKLF
abundance: many; v_gene: TRBV20-1; CDR3aa: SASRAGTGNTIY
abundance: many; v_gene: TRBV7-2; CDR3aa: ASSPYGQGAAGELF
abundance: many; v_gene: TRBV12-3/TRBV12-4; CDR3aa: ASSFGTGGYTGELF
abundance: many; v_gene: TRBV5-1; CDR3aa: ASSFSGGGTDTQY
abundance: many; v_gene: TRBV5-1; CDR3aa: ASSWTVATGELF
abundance: many; v_gene: TRBV28; CDR3aa: ASSPARNMNTEAF
abundance: -; v_gene: TRBV5-1; CDR3aa: ASSLTGGGETQY
abundance: many; v_gene: TRBV20-1; CDR3aa: SARDKRVGSYEQY